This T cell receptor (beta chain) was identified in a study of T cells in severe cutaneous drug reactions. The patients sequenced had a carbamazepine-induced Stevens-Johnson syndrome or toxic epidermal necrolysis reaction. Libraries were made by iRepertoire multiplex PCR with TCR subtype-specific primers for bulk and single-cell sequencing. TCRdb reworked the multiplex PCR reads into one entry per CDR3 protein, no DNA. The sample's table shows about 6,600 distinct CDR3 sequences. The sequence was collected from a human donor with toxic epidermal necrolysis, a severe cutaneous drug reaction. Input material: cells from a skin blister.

The CDR3 here is CASSDSSGEQFF. The chain couples TRBV25-1 to TRBJ2-1. The CDR3 length is 12 residues. The germline gives CDR1 MGHDK, CDR2 SYGVNS.